The sequence of this T cell receptor beta chain was determined in a study of blood T cell repertoires in COVID-19. The CDR3 is 15 amino acids. Germline trimming cut 2 bases from V and 2 bases from J; bases unmatched to any gene: 5. CDR1 SGHTS and CDR2 YDEGEE come from the germline V gene. Some clones are missing from TCRdb's copy, which holds only in-frame ones; the method was immunoSEQ multiplex PCR. The profile shows 18,000 or so clones, around 83% of them singletons. Sequenced material: peripheral blood. The sequence was collected from a human donor with active COVID-19. The donor label of this sample is uncertain. The chain is built from TRBV5-8 and TRBJ2-5, with 8 bases aligning to TRBD1. For the CDR3, the DNA is TGTGCCAGCAGCTTAGGACAGGGCCAACAAGAGACCCAGTACTTC. This sequence encodes CASSLGQGQQETQYF.